One sample yielded the 28 T cell receptor beta chains listed below, sequenced in a study of blood T cell repertoires in COVID-19. TCRdb's copy holds only in-frame clones and misses some; the assay was immunoSEQ multiplex PCR. This table holds several thousand clones, 75% to 90% found once. Specimen: peripheral blood. The receptor set was obtained from a man aged 60-69 years with acute or convalescent COVID-19.

V usage is TRBV5-6 and J usage is TRBJ2-3, with a possible D match to TRBD2 (7 bases). The germline V gene encodes CDR1 SGHDT and CDR2 YYEEEE. This CDR3 spans 14 amino acids. Trimming cost V 3 bases and J 2 bases, with 10 bases left between them. In DNA form, the CDR3 reads TGTGCCAGCAGCTGGGGGGGGCCCACAGATACGCAGTATTTT. Translating gives CASSWGGPTDTQYF.

The V and J genes are TRBV4-3 and TRBJ2-2, with TRBD2 identical over 8 bases. The germline gives CDR1 LGHNA, CDR2 YSLEER. V shed 5 bases, J shed 4 bases, and the junction held 9 bases outside the gene matches. The CDR3 totals 16 residues. The CDR3 region is CASSRGSGGPTGELFF. CDR3 DNA: TGCGCCAGCAGCAGAGGAAGCGGGGGTCCCACCGGGGAGCTGTTTTTT.

V usage is TRBV11-2 and J usage is TRBJ2-5; D is perhaps TRBD1 (6 bases). The ends were cut back, 6 bases at V and 0 bases at J, with 11 bases in the middle. The CDR3 is 14 amino acids. CDR1 SGHAT and CDR2 FQNNGV come from the germline V gene. The CDR3 coding sequence is TGTGCCAGCAGGACGAGGGGGTACCAAGAGACCCAGTACTTC. Its translation: CASRTRGYQETQYF.

Here the CDR3 DNA reads TGTGCCAGCAGCGGTGGCGGGGCGGCTAATGAAAAACTGTTTTTT. Translation gives CASSGGGAANEKLFF. This chain links TRBV9 with TRBJ1-4; D perhaps matches TRBD1 (5 bases). Germline CDR1 is SGDLS and CDR2 is YYNGEE. V was trimmed by 3 bases and J by 3 bases, leaving 12 bases between them. The CDR3 spans 15 residues.

V is TRBV9 and J is TRBJ2-2; the D gene is possibly TRBD1 (6 bases). The V gene lost 3 bases and the J gene lost 9 bases, with 15 bases spanning the gap. CDR3 length: 14 amino acids. Germline V lookup: CDR1 SGDLS, CDR2 YYNGEE. The DNA of the CDR3 is TGTGCCAGCAGCGAGGCAGGGGTGAGCCGGGAGCTGTTTTTT. Translation: CASSEAGVSRELFF.

J is TRBJ1-1 and V is TRBV29-1, with D perhaps matching TRBD1 (6 bases). The CDR3 runs to 13 residues. The germline V gene has CDR1 SQVTM and CDR2 ANQGSEA. V was shortened by 3 bases and J by 5 bases, with 13 bases between the two germline ends. CDR3 nucleotides: TGCAGCGTTGAGCTCGGGGGGCCGACTGAAGCTTTCTTT. Protein product: CSVELGGPTEAFF.

The genes are TRBV24-1 and TRBJ2-7; D not certain. The CDR3 spans 9 residues. The germline gives CDR1 KGHDR, CDR2 SFDVKD. V lost 8 bases and J 5 bases, leaving 3 bases between the germline ends. The CDR3 bases are TGTGCCACCACAGACGAGCAGTACGTC. Residues: CATTDEQYV.

V gene TRBV7-9 combines with J gene TRBJ1-2; D perhaps matches TRBD1 (5 bases). The length of the CDR3 is 16 residues. Germline V gene sequence: CDR1 SEHNR, CDR2 FQNEAQ (reference sequence). V lost 2 bases to trimming and J lost 2 bases, with 15 bases between them. The CDR3 nucleotides are TGTGCCAGCAGCTTAATAGTGCAGGGATTCAACTATGGCTACACCTTC. Translated, it gives CASSLIVQGFNYGYTF.

This chain connects TRBV3-1 (or the pseudogene TRBV3-2) to TRBJ1-5, with D possibly TRBD1 on 5 matching bases. Germline CDR1 is LGHDT and CDR2 is YNNKEL (reference sequence). V lost 0 bases and J 4 bases, leaving 16 bases between the germline ends. The CDR3 has 17 amino acids. The CDR3 region has the DNA TGTGCCAGCAGCCAAGAGGGCGGGACGCCTTTTAATCAGCCCCAGCATTTT. Its protein product is CASSQEGGTPFNQPQHF.

The V call is TRBV4-2, the J call TRBJ2-7; unclear D gene. In germline, CDR1 is LGHNA, CDR2 YNFKEQ. Trimming cost V 2 bases and J 2 bases, with 7 bases left between them. The CDR3 loop spans 13 amino acids. DNA of the CDR3: TGTGCCAGCAGCCAACCCCCTACCTACGAGCAGTACTTC. Translating it yields CASSQPPTYEQYF.

The rearrangement joins TRBV9 to TRBJ2-1; 8 bases map to TRBD2. Germline V CDR1 and CDR2: SGDLS, YYNGEE. After removal of 2 bases from V and 3 bases from J, the junction contained 7 bases not matched to a gene. The CDR3 loop spans 16 amino acids. The CDR3 spells CASSVGGGPLYNEQFF. CDR3 bases: TGTGCCAGCAGCGTGGGCGGGGGGCCCCTCTACAATGAGCAGTTCTTC.

This clone was found a few times. J is TRBJ1-2 and V is TRBV12-3 or TRBV12-4; TRBD1 might be the D (6 bases). The CDR3 is 13 amino acids. With 2 bases removed from V and 6 bases from J, the gap between germline ends came to 10 bases. The CDR3, as DNA: TGTGCCAGCAGTTTATGGACAGACCATGGCTACACCTTC. Translation: CASSLWTDHGYTF.

DNA of the CDR3: TGTGCCAGCAGCTTGGTAGGGACAGGAAGGGACGATGAGCAGTTCTTC. Translating it yields CASSLVGTGRDDEQFF. The chain carries TRBV5-4 and TRBJ2-1; 8 bases map to TRBD1. Germline V gene data show CDR1 as SGHNT and CDR2 as YYREEE (reference sequence). V was clipped by 0 bases and J by 8 bases; unmatched bases: 10. This CDR3 is 16 amino acids long.

The V and J genes are TRBV6-4 and TRBJ1-6, with a tentative D call TRBD1 (5 bases). The CDR3 extends over 16 amino acids. Germline V gene data show CDR1 as MRHNA and CDR2 as SNTAGT. V was trimmed by 1 base and J by 7 bases, leaving 14 bases between them. This CDR3 is CASSDLNRGRNSPLHF. The CDR3 DNA sequence: TGTGCCAGCAGTGACTTGAATAGGGGAAGGAATTCACCCCTCCACTTT.

This chain joins TRBV14 and TRBJ1-1; 7 bases fit TRBD1. The CDR3 runs 20 residues. Germline CDR1 and CDR2: SGHDN and FVKESK. Trimming removed 4 bases from V and 0 bases from J; junction bases left unmatched: 20. The CDR3 region has the DNA TGTGCCAGCAGCCGAGGGCCAGATCTTAACAGGGGACAAATGAACACTGAAGCTTTCTTT. It is translated as CASSRGPDLNRGQMNTEAFF. Based on the CDR3 plus reference TRBV14 and TRBJ1-1, the full variable domain is EAGVTQFPSHSVIEKGQTVTLRCDPISGHDNLYWYRRVMGKEIKFLLHFVKESKQDESGMPNNRFLAERTGGTYSTLKVQPAELEDSGVYFCASSRGPDLNRGQMNTEAFFGQGTRLTVV.

V usage is TRBV5-6 and J usage is TRBJ2-4; TRBD2 aligns across 9 bases. The length of the CDR3 is 14 residues. Germline V gene data show CDR1 as SGHDT and CDR2 as YYEEEE. After removal of 4 bases from V and 8 bases from J, the junction contained 7 bases not matched to a gene. The CDR3 here is CASSNRGGGDIQYF. The CDR3 DNA reads TGTGCCAGCAGCAACCGGGGCGGGGGGGACATTCAGTACTTC.

This rearrangement joins TRBV7-6 to TRBJ2-3; 8 positions match TRBD2. Germline-derived CDR1 and CDR2 are SGHVS and FNYEAQ. The V segment lost 5 bases and the J segment 2 bases; nucleotides outside the gene matches: 9. CDR3 length: 16 residues. CDR3 region: CASSPPRGGPTDTQYF. The CDR3 DNA sequence: TGTGCCAGCAGCCCCCCCCGGGGGGGGCCCACAGATACGCAGTATTTT.

The V and J genes are TRBV2 and TRBJ2-3, with D possibly matching TRBD1 (5 bases). V dropped 1 base and J dropped 4 bases, with 6 bases sitting between them. The CDR3 contains 13 residues. Germline values: CDR1 SNHLY, CDR2 FYNNEI. CDR3 region: CASSEGGADTQYF. Here the CDR3 DNA reads TGTGCCAGCAGTGAAGGGGGCGCAGATACGCAGTATTTT. Together with reference TRBV2 and TRBJ2-3, the CDR3 gives the full variable domain: EPEVTQTPSHQVTQMGQEVILRCVPISNHLYFYWYRQILGQKVEFLVSFYNNEISEKSEIFDDQFSVERPDGSNFTLKIRSTKLEDSAMYFCASSEGGADTQYFGPGTRLTVL.

The chain combines TRBV15 with TRBJ2-7; a possible D gene is TRBD2 (7 bases). This CDR3 spans 18 amino acids. V lost 5 bases and J 7 bases, leaving 30 bases between the germline ends. The germline V gene encodes CDR1 LNHNV and CDR2 YYDKDF (reference sequence). CDR3 sequence reads: CATSLTLGGGRRGREQYV. In DNA form, the CDR3 reads TGTGCCACCAGCCTCACACTCGGCGGGGGCCGCCGGGGAAGGGAGCAGTACGTC.

This clone was detected once. The chain recombines TRBV7-9 with TRBJ1-4, with D tentatively TRBD1 (6 bases). Trimming cost V 8 bases and J 8 bases, with 6 bases left between them. CDR3 length: 10 amino acids. Germline lookup yields CDR1 SEHNR and CDR2 FQNEAQ (reference sequence). In DNA, the CDR3 is TGTGCCAGCGGACAGGAAAAACTGTTTTTT. Translating gives CASGQEKLFF.

This chain connects TRBV4-2 to TRBJ2-5, with 9 bases fitting TRBD2. Germline trimming cut 0 bases from V and 5 bases from J; bases unmatched to any gene: 16. The CDR3 runs 19 residues. The V gene's germline CDR1 is LGHNA and CDR2 YNFKEQ. The CDR3 region is CASSQDLGGLAKRGETQYF. The CDR3 DNA sequence: TGTGCCAGCAGCCAAGATCTAGGAGGACTAGCGAAGAGAGGCGAGACCCAGTACTTC.

This sequence joins TRBV2 and TRBJ2-7, with D possibly matching TRBD2 (6 bases). The germline gives CDR1 SNHLY, CDR2 FYNNEI. The V end lost 4 bases, the J end lost 1 base, and 17 bases lay between the germline ends. The CDR3 extends over 16 amino acids. The CDR3 protein is CASSGDSRTGSYEQYF. In DNA form, the CDR3 reads TGTGCCAGCAGTGGGGACTCAAGGACTGGGTCCTACGAGCAGTACTTC.

The J gene is TRBJ1-2, the V gene TRBV10-2; TRBD1 aligns across 7 bases. Looked up from germline, CDR1 is WSHSY and CDR2 is SAAADI. V lost 6 bases and J lost 2; bases outside the gene matches: 6. The length of the CDR3 is 14 residues. The CDR3 sequence: CASRDPTGNYGYTF. In nucleotides, the CDR3 is TGCGCCAGCAGGGACCCGACAGGGAACTATGGCTACACCTTC.

The chain is built from TRBV28 and TRBJ2-6, with TRBD2 matching 10 bases. Looked up from germline, CDR1 is MDHEN and CDR2 is SYDVKM. V shed 5 bases and J 0 bases; nucleotides not matched to a gene: 25. The CDR3 runs 24 residues. Here the CDR3 DNA reads TGTGCCAGCAGTGCGAGGACAGGGACGGTGGTGGGGCTAGCGGGGGCCTCTGGGGCCAACGTCCTGACTTTC. This translates into CASSARTGTVVGLAGASGANVLTF.

The chain joins TRBV19 to TRBJ2-5; 9 bases fit TRBD1. V was pared by 2 bases and J by 5 bases, with 15 bases of the junction left unmatched. There are 18 residues in the CDR3. Germline assignment: CDR1 LNHDA and CDR2 SQIVND (reference sequence). CDR3 residues: CASSIIPGGTGRGETQYF. The CDR3 DNA reads TGTGCCAGTAGTATAATACCTGGGGGGACAGGGCGAGGGGAGACCCAGTACTTC.

This chain links TRBV10-2 with TRBJ1-5; D is ambiguous. The V end lost 4 bases, the J end lost 0 bases, and 10 bases lay between the germline ends. The CDR3 is 15 amino acids. Per the germline V gene, CDR1 is WSHSY and CDR2 is SAAADI. The CDR3 protein is CASSASGSSNQPQHF. In nucleotides, the CDR3 is TGCGCCAGCAGTGCCAGCGGGTCTAGCAATCAGCCCCAGCATTTT.

The CDR3 nucleotides are TGTGCCAGCAGCGGGGGACAGGGCTCTGGAAACACCATATATTTT. Translating it yields CASSGGQGSGNTIYF. The chain links TRBV9 to TRBJ1-3; 9 bases are shared with TRBD1. Losses at the gene ends were 3 bases for V and 0 bases for J; bases not matched to a gene: 1. This CDR3 region has 15 residues. Germline loops: CDR1 SGDLS, CDR2 YYNGEE.

The count of this clone is one. The rearrangement uses TRBV27 and TRBJ1-2; 9 bases fit TRBD1. Germline V gives CDR1 MNHEY, CDR2 SMNVEV (reference sequence). The trim removed 4 bases at V and 14 bases at J, leaving 11 bases unmatched. The CDR3 has 13 amino acids. CDR3 in amino acids: CASSSTPGQGKTF. CDR3 in DNA: TGTGCCAGCAGTTCCACCCCGGGACAGGGTAAAACCTTC.